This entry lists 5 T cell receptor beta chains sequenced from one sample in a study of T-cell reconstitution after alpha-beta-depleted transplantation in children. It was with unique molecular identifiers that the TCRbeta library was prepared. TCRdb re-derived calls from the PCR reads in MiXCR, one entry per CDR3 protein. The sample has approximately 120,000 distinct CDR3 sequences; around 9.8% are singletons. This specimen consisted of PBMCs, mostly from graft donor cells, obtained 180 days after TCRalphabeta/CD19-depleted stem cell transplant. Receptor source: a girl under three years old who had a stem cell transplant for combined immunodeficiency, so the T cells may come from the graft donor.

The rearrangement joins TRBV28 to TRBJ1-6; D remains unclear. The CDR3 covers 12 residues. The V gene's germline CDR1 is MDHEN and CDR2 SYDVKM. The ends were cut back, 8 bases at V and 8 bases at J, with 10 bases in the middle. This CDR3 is CASAVGDSPLHF. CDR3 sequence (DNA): TGTGCCAGCGCTGTTGGGGATTCACCCCTCCACTTT.

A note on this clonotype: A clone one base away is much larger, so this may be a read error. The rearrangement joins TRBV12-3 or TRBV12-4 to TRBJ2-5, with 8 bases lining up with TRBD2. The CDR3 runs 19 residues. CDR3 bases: TGTACCAGCAGTTTCCGGAGAGCAGTTGAACTAGCGGTTCAAGAGACCCAGTACTTC. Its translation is CTSSFRRAVELAVQETQYF.

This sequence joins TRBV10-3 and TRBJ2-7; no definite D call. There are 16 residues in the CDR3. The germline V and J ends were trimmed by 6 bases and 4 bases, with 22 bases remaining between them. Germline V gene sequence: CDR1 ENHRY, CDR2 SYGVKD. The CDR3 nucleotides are TGTGCCATCAGGGTAAGGGCGGACGGCCCTTTTTACGAGCAGTACTTC. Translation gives CAIRVRADGPFYEQYF.

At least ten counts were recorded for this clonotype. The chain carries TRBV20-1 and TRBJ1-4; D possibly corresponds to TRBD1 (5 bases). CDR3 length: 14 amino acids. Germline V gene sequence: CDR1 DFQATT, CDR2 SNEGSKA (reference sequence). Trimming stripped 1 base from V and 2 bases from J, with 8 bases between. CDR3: CSARGGGTNEKLFF. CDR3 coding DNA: TGCAGTGCTAGAGGGGGGGGGACTAATGAAAAACTGTTTTTT.

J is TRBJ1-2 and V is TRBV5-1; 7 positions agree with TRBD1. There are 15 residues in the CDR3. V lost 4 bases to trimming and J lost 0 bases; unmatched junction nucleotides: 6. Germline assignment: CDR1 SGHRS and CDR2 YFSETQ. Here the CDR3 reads CASSPSGQTNYGYTF. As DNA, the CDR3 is TGCGCCAGCAGCCCCTCGGGACAGACTAACTATGGCTACACCTTC.